The 31 T cell receptor beta chains below all came from one sample that was sequenced in a study of cytomegalovirus exposure and HLA in healthy donors. Use of 60 Vbeta and 13 Jbeta primers characterized the PCR. The protocol was immunoSEQ multiplex PCR, while the TCRdb copy is restricted to in-frame clones and leaves out a portion. The table has over 80,000 clones, under 85% seen once. The sequencing sample was made of PBMCs. Every receptor here comes from a female donor in good health and CMV-seropositive.

Only a few counts were recorded for this clone. V and J are TRBV6-1 and TRBJ2-7; D gene uncertain. From germline, CDR1 is MNHNS and CDR2 SASEGT. The V gene lost 6 bases and the J gene lost 7 bases, with 13 bases spanning the gap. CDR3 length equals 12 residues. The CDR3 reads CASRSTLREQYF. CDR3 DNA: TGTGCCAGCAGGAGTACTCTGAGGGAGCAGTACTTC.

The chain carries TRBV11-3 and TRBJ2-1; 8 nucleotides align to TRBD2. This CDR3 region has 14 residues. Germline CDR1 SGHNT, CDR2 YENEEA. V lost 5 bases, J lost 4 bases, and 4 bases stayed unmatched. CDR3 DNA: TGTGCCAGCAGCGCGGGACTAGGATACAATGAGCAGTTCTTC. Protein sequence: CASSAGLGYNEQFF.

The V and J genes are TRBV4-3 and TRBJ2-4; D unclear. The V gene lost 0 bases and the J gene lost 3 bases, with 9 bases spanning the gap. The CDR3 is 15 amino acids. The germline V gene has CDR1 LGHNA and CDR2 YSLEER. The CDR3 spells CASSQDRQNKNIQYF. The DNA for the CDR3 is TGCGCCAGCAGCCAAGACAGGCAAAACAAAAACATTCAGTACTTC.

The J gene is TRBJ2-2, the V gene TRBV6-4; 15 bases fit TRBD2. Germline V gene sequence: CDR1 MRHNA, CDR2 SNTAGT. Trimming at V came to 8 bases and at J to 8 bases, leaving 9 bases not matched to a gene. The CDR3 is 16 residues long. The CDR3 DNA follows: TGTGCCAGCTCTTTAGGGACTAGCGGGGGGTCAGGGGAGCTGTTTTTT. Its protein is CASSLGTSGGSGELFF.

The chain carries TRBV7-9 and TRBJ1-1; tentatively, D is TRBD1 (5 bases). The CDR3 runs to 14 residues. V gave up 4 bases and J gave up 4 bases, with 13 bases separating them. Looked up from germline, CDR1 is SEHNR and CDR2 is FQNEAQ (reference sequence). Here the CDR3 reads CASSSKAGGTEAFF. CDR3 sequence (DNA): TGTGCCAGCAGCTCCAAGGCGGGGGGCACTGAAGCTTTCTTT.

This clone has a single count. Other DNA sequences in the same sample also yield this CDR3. The chain combines TRBV15 with TRBJ1-2; 7 bases fit TRBD1. The ends lost 0 bases at V and 5 bases at J; junction bases unmatched: 3. The CDR3 covers 14 residues. CDR1 is LNHNV, CDR2 YYDKDF, per germline (reference sequence). This CDR3 is CATSREGGGYGYTF. As DNA, the CDR3 is TGTGCCACCAGCAGAGAAGGGGGCGGGTATGGCTACACCTTC.

CDR3 coding DNA: TGTGCCATCAGTGTAGACAGGTTAAATCAGCCCCAGCATTTT. Its translation is CAISVDRLNQPQHF. The gene calls are TRBV10-3 and TRBJ1-5; TRBD1 might be the D (6 bases). The CDR3 runs 14 residues. Germline V CDR1 and CDR2: ENHRY, SYGVKD. The V end was cut by 4 bases, the J end by 4 bases, with 11 bases between.

V and J are TRBV7-2 and TRBJ2-5, with D unresolved. CDR1 SGHTA and CDR2 FQGNSA come from the germline V gene. Trimming cost V 1 base and J 0 bases, with 6 bases left between them. This CDR3 has 14 residues. Here the CDR3 reads CASSLDWYQETQYF. As DNA, the CDR3 is TGTGCCAGCAGCTTAGACTGGTACCAAGAGACCCAGTACTTC.

This clone has only a few counts. CDR3 nucleotides: TGTGCCAGCAGTGGTCTGGTTGAAGCGGAAGGGTCTCCTAATACGCAGTATTTT. This gives the protein CASSGLVEAEGSPNTQYF. The gene calls are TRBV2 and TRBJ2-3; D perhaps matches TRBD2 (5 bases). The germline gives CDR1 SNHLY, CDR2 FYNNEI. This CDR3 comprises 18 residues. V lost 4 bases to trimming and J lost 7 bases, with 27 bases between them. The full variable domain, with the rest looked up from reference TRBV2 and TRBJ2-3, is EPEVTQTPSHQVTQMGQEVILRCVPISNHLYFYWYRQILGQKVEFLVSFYNNEISEKSEIFDDQFSVERPDGSNFTLKIRSTKLEDSAMYFCASSGLVEAEGSPNTQYFGPGTRLTVL.

This chain joins TRBV6-5 and TRBJ2-7; 9 bases are shared with TRBD1. CDR3 length equals 14 residues. Germline assignment: CDR1 MNHEY and CDR2 SVGAGI. The V segment lost 5 bases and the J segment 2 bases; nucleotides outside the gene matches: 4. This CDR3 reads CASSLGTGPYEQYF. CDR3 nucleotide sequence: TGTGCCAGCAGTCTCGGGACAGGGCCCTACGAGCAGTACTTC.

The chain recombines TRBV9 with TRBJ1-3, with 8 bases identical to TRBD1. J gave up 7 bases and V 1 base, and 4 bases lay outside the gene matches. The germline V gene encodes CDR1 SGDLS and CDR2 YYNGEE. This CDR3 has 14 amino acids. In nucleotides, the CDR3 is TGTGCCAGCAGCGTACAACAGGGGGGGAACACCATATATTTT. This sequence encodes CASSVQQGGNTIYF.

V is TRBV18 and J is TRBJ1-5; 8 nucleotides line up with TRBD1. Trimming at V came to 4 bases and at J to 5 bases, leaving 4 bases not matched to a gene. In germline, CDR1 is KGHSH, CDR2 LQKENI. The CDR3 is 14 amino acids. The CDR3 DNA reads TGTGCCAGCTCACGACAACAGGGGGATCAGCCCCAGCATTTT. Its protein is CASSRQQGDQPQHF.

V gene TRBV5-4 combines with J gene TRBJ2-5, with 9 bases that match TRBD2. This CDR3 is 17 amino acids long. Germline CDR1 reads SGHNT; CDR2 reads YYREEE (reference sequence). The V segment lost 0 bases and the J segment 0 bases; nucleotides outside the gene matches: 6. CDR3 in amino acids: CASSLEGSGGYQETQYF. CDR3 nucleotides: TGTGCCAGCAGCTTGGAAGGTAGCGGGGGATACCAAGAGACCCAGTACTTC. The full variable domain, its missing parts supplied by reference TRBV5-4 and TRBJ2-5, is ETGVTQSPTHLIKTRGQQVTLRCSSQSGHNTVSWYQQALGQGPQFIFQYYREEENGRGNFPPRFSGLQFPNYSSELNVNALELDDSALYLCASSLEGSGGYQETQYFGPGTRLLVL.

V and J are TRBV11-2 and TRBJ1-1, with 7 bases aligning to TRBD1. The CDR3 totals 11 residues. CDR1 SGHAT and CDR2 FQNNGV come from the germline V gene. J was trimmed by 7 bases and V by 5 bases; bases with no gene match: 1. DNA of the CDR3: TGTGCCAGCAGCGGGACAGTTGAAGCTTTCTTT. Its translation is CASSGTVEAFF.

The V and J genes are TRBV4-2 and TRBJ1-2; 9 nucleotides line up with TRBD1. The CDR3 totals 16 residues. CDR1 LGHNA and CDR2 YNFKEQ come from the germline V gene. Germline trimming cut 1 base from V and 7 bases from J; bases unmatched to any gene: 10. In DNA, the CDR3 is TGTGCCAGCAGCCAAGTTCCCCAACGGGACAGGGCTGGCTACACCTTC. Translated, it gives CASSQVPQRDRAGYTF.

The sample holds a few counts of this clone. V gene TRBV6-4 combines with J gene TRBJ1-1; TRBD1 agrees at 9 bases. The CDR3 runs to 13 residues. The ends lost 6 bases at V and 3 bases at J; junction bases unmatched: 2. Germline V gene data show CDR1 as MRHNA and CDR2 as SNTAGT. CDR3 residues: CASSRDRDTEAFF. The CDR3 coding sequence is TGTGCCAGCAGCCGGGACAGGGACACTGAAGCTTTCTTT.

The V call is TRBV7-2, the J call TRBJ2-1; TRBD2 might be the D (6 bases). Trimming cost V 4 bases and J 15 bases, with 19 bases left between them. The germline V gene has CDR1 SGHTA and CDR2 FQGNSA. This CDR3 has 13 residues. CDR3 in DNA: TGTGCCAGCAGCTCCCTTCGGGGGAACCCCCTGTTCTTC. Translating gives CASSSLRGNPLFF. Filled out from reference TRBV7-2 and TRBJ2-1, the complete variable domain reads GAGVSQSPSNKVTEKGKDVELRCDPISGHTALYWYRQSLGQGLEFLIYFQGNSAPDKSGLPSDRFSAERTGGSVSTLTIQRTQQEDSAVYLCASSSLRGNPLFFGPGTRLTVL.

The chain is built from TRBV28 and TRBJ2-7; D is possibly TRBD2 (5 bases). The CDR3 length is 14 residues. V was clipped by 7 bases and J by 3 bases, with 16 bases between them. Germline lookup yields CDR1 MDHEN and CDR2 SYDVKM. CDR3 DNA: TGTGCCAGCAAGTTAGGTGGCGCGGGCTACGAGCAGTACTTC. It yields the protein CASKLGGAGYEQYF.

The V and J genes are TRBV10-1 and TRBJ2-1; 11 nucleotides line up with TRBD2. The germline gives CDR1 WNHNN, CDR2 SYGVQD (reference sequence). CDR3 length: 16 residues. The V segment lost 5 bases and the J segment 2 bases; nucleotides outside the gene matches: 5. The CDR3, as DNA: TGCGCCAGCAGTAATCTAGCGGGGGGAACCTACAATGAGCAGTTCTTC. Translating gives CASSNLAGGTYNEQFF.

The J gene is TRBJ1-1, the V gene TRBV5-1; 9 bases match TRBD1. J gave up 3 bases and V 4 bases, and 4 bases lay outside the gene matches. CDR1 SGHRS and CDR2 YFSETQ come from the germline V gene. The CDR3 consists of 14 residues. CDR3 sequence reads: CASSTGTGHTEAFF. The DNA of the CDR3 is TGCGCCAGCAGCACCGGGACAGGGCACACTGAAGCTTTCTTT.

The J gene is TRBJ2-7, the V gene TRBV6-5, with 12 bases identical to TRBD2. Germline CDR1 is MNHEY and CDR2 is SVGAGI. This CDR3 comprises 15 residues. Trimming took 6 bases from V and 5 from J; bases not matched to a gene: 8. The CDR3 DNA reads TGTGCCAGCAGCCCCCTGACTAGCGGGGGACACGAGCAGTACTTC. This gives the protein CASSPLTSGGHEQYF.

In its sample, this clone was seen a few times. V usage is TRBV27 and J usage is TRBJ2-1; 12 bases agree with TRBD2. The germline V gene encodes CDR1 MNHEY and CDR2 SMNVEV (reference sequence). The V gene end was trimmed by 5 bases and the J gene end by 10 bases; junction bases not matched to a gene: 9. There are 15 residues in the CDR3. The CDR3 sequence: CASSMTSGGVREQFF. The CDR3 DNA follows: TGTGCCAGCAGTATGACTAGCGGGGGCGTACGGGAGCAGTTCTTC.

The chain combines TRBV5-1 with TRBJ2-3, with TRBD2 matching 11 bases. The V gene's germline CDR1 is SGHRS and CDR2 YFSETQ. J was trimmed by 3 bases and V by 7 bases; bases with no gene match: 1. The CDR3 is 13 residues long. The CDR3 DNA is TGCGCCAGCGCTAGCGGGAGGACAGATACGCAGTATTTT. It codes for CASASGRTDTQYF.

The chain uses TRBV5-4 and TRBJ1-4; 8 bases are a match to TRBD1. V dropped 4 bases and J dropped 6; count of bases not matched to a gene: 5. CDR3 length: 14 amino acids. CDR1 is SGHNT and CDR2 is YYREEE in the germline V gene (reference sequence). CDR3 residues: CASSPQGADEKLFF. The CDR3 DNA is TGTGCCAGCAGCCCCCAGGGGGCGGATGAAAAACTGTTTTTT. Using reference TRBV5-4 and TRBJ1-4 for the parts outside the CDR3, the full variable domain is ETGVTQSPTHLIKTRGQQVTLRCSSQSGHNTVSWYQQALGQGPQFIFQYYREEENGRGNFPPRFSGLQFPNYSSELNVNALELDDSALYLCASSPQGADEKLFFGSGTQLSVL.

This sequence joins TRBV7-3 and TRBJ2-2; 9 bases align to TRBD2. The CDR3 loop spans 19 amino acids. Germline V gives CDR1 SGHTA, CDR2 FQGTGA. V lost 5 bases and J lost 2; bases outside the gene matches: 15. DNA for the CDR3: TGTGCCAGCAGCCCCTGGGCCATAGCGGGGGCCTCCAACACCGGGGAGCTGTTTTTT. Translation gives CASSPWAIAGASNTGELFF.

The DNA for the CDR3 is TGTGCCAGCAGTAAACGGGACAGGGAACTTCAGCCCCAGCATTTT. Amino acid sequence: CASSKRDRELQPQHF. The chain employs TRBV28 and TRBJ1-5; 9 bases agree with TRBD1. CDR1 is MDHEN and CDR2 is SYDVKM in the germline V gene. V shed 5 bases and J 6 bases; nucleotides not matched to a gene: 8. The CDR3 totals 15 residues.

The rearrangement links TRBV28 to TRBJ2-7; 8 positions match TRBD2. J was trimmed by 0 bases and V by 6 bases; bases with no gene match: 7. The V gene's germline CDR1 is MDHEN and CDR2 SYDVKM. This CDR3 has 15 amino acids. CDR3 DNA: TGTGCCAGCAGGATACTAGCGGTAAGCTCCTACGAGCAGTACTTC. Its translation: CASRILAVSSYEQYF.

This clone was picked up one time. CDR3 nucleotides: TGTGCCAGCAGTTTAGAGACAGGGAATGGCTACACCTTC. This codes for CASSLETGNGYTF. This chain links TRBV28 with TRBJ1-2; 7 positions match TRBD1. V shed 2 bases, J shed 6 bases, and the junction held 3 bases outside the gene matches. This CDR3 spans 13 amino acids. Germline V CDR1 and CDR2: MDHEN, SYDVKM.

The rearrangement links TRBV27 to TRBJ1-1, with D possibly matching TRBD1 (6 bases). This CDR3 spans 15 amino acids. V lost 6 bases to trimming and J lost 1 base, with 15 bases between them. CDR1 is MNHEY and CDR2 is SMNVEV in the germline V gene (reference sequence). CDR3 protein: CASRGFLQGNTEAFF. CDR3 in DNA: TGTGCCAGCAGGGGGTTCTTACAGGGGAACACTGAAGCTTTCTTT.

V and J are TRBV28 and TRBJ2-7; 9 bases agree with TRBD1. V gave up 5 bases and J gave up 6 bases; unmatched junction bases: 8. Per germline, CDR1 MDHEN and CDR2 SYDVKM. The CDR3 is made up of 14 amino acids. CDR3 in amino acids: CASSPGTGIREQYF. Here the CDR3 DNA reads TGTGCCAGCAGTCCCGGGACAGGGATCCGCGAGCAGTACTTC.

The gene calls are TRBV15 and TRBJ1-5; unclear D gene. Germline-derived CDR1 and CDR2 are LNHNV and YYDKDF (reference sequence). Trimming took off 4 bases at V and 3 bases at J, with 13 bases between the two ends. The CDR3 has 15 residues. This CDR3 reads CATSKELGLNQPQHF. For the CDR3, the DNA is TGTGCCACCAGCAAGGAACTCGGACTCAATCAGCCCCAGCATTTT. The variable domain in full, completed from reference TRBV15 and TRBJ1-5, reads DAMVIQNPRYQVTQFGKPVTLSCSQTLNHNVMYWYQQKSSQAPKLLFHYYDKDFNNEADTPDNFQSRRPNTSFCFLDIRSPGLGDTAMYLCATSKELGLNQPQHFGDGTRLSIL.